This entry is about one TCR beta chain. The germline V gene has CDR1 MNHNS and CDR2 SASEGT. The CDR3 is 18 amino acids. With V trimmed by 1 base and J by 4 bases, 5 bases remained unmatched. The data are from a study of neoadjuvant anti-PD-1 for oral cavity cancer. Some clones are missing from TCRdb's copy, which holds only in-frame ones; the method was immunoSEQ multiplex PCR. The sample lists about 14,000 clones, over 65% seen once, with approximately 3% in the top ten. This chain links TRBV6-1 with TRBJ2-1; 15 bases agree with TRBD2. The origin of this receptor is a person aged 35-79 years with oral cavity squamous cell carcinoma. This sample comprised PBMCs, obtained before nivolumab (anti-PD-1) treatment. The CDR3 sequence: CASSEGTSGRAWYNEQFF. The CDR3 coding sequence is TGTGCCAGCAGTGAAGGGACTAGCGGGAGGGCCTGGTACAATGAGCAGTTCTTC.